This T cell receptor beta chain is drawn from a study of T cell repertoires in aging, cancer and after chemotherapy (dated by TCRdb to the late 2010s). Regarding the research as a whole: Donors spanned six age groups from 30 or younger to 70 or older, with at least three individuals per group. In the hematological group, the paired samples taken before and after chemotherapy came from chronic lymphocytic leukemia patients given fludarabine- or bendamustine-based regimens. The complete dataset included some 9 million TCR reads. To examine immunoaging and T cell reconstitution after chemotherapy, the study profiled TCR beta repertoires in peripheral blood from healthy donors and cancer patients. The cohort comprised 218 cancer patients, 94 with hematological and fewer than 140 with solid cancers, plus 95 healthy donors as a reference group.

TCR beta rearrangements were amplified from genomic DNA isolated from peripheral blood, not from sorted cells or RNA. Beyond this particular receptor, the publication reports: Significantly lower blood TCR diversity and higher clonality were observed in untreated patients with hematological or solid cancers than in age-matched healthy donors. In healthy donors, the drop in TCR diversity with age came mainly from a loss of richness, whereas in cancer patients a loss of evenness also played a part. Median generation probability increased over the chemotherapy interval in both cancer cohorts, suggesting repertoire reconstitution through rebound thymic output. Lymphoid organ infiltration was present in the hematological cancer patients, and this infiltration may itself impair thymic emigration or the expansion of peripheral T cells. According to the authors, the repertoire data do not allow conclusions to be drawn about immunological memory after chemotherapy.

Rearranged TRB sequences spanning V, D and J segments were amplified in a multiplex touch-down PCR with a mixed TRB-A/B primer pool. Two consecutive PCR reactions with Phusion HS II polymerase added Illumina adapters and sample indices to the amplicons. After gel purification with the NucleoSpin Gel and PCR Clean-up kit, the amplicons were checked using Qubit and an Agilent 2100 Bioanalyzer. Libraries were sequenced on an Illumina MiSeq using 600-cycle, single-indexed, paired-end runs. Concerning the study's data processing: TRB sequences were processed with MiXCR versions 2.12 and 3.0.5. A clone was defined as each unique CDR3 nucleotide sequence, and only productive sequences supported by at least two reads were kept. Shannon diversity, evenness, clonality (one minus evenness), and alpha-parameterized diversity profiles from alpha 0 to 5 were included as repertoire metrics. The IGoR algorithm was used to calculate generation probabilities for clones in the paired samples taken before and after chemotherapy. The raw public reads went through TCRdb reprocessing: fastp at Q25, MiXCR clone calling, in-frame beta chains kept. Each entry is one CDR3 protein sequence, shown with its most common DNA and genes. None of the V and J calls come from the authors' own analysis; TCRdb made them. This sample is represented by under 9,000 distinct CDR3 sequences; around 28% of them were singletons. In total, the top ten clones hold approximately 8.3% of the sample.

With regard to this clonotype: The specificity of this receptor is unknown. The record has no base qualities; no much larger clone is one base away.

V and J lose 4 bases and 2 bases, and a span of 22 bases separates them. The germline V gene gives CDR1 as SGHDN and CDR2 as FVKESK. The CDR3 runs 18 amino acids, cysteine and phenylalanine included. Only CDR3 DNA is held: 54 bases, read in frame from base 1. The specimen was blood. The sequence came from a human donor with a blood cancer. Recombination joined TRBV14 with TRBJ2-3, with the D gene not confidently named. The nucleotides are TGTGCCAGCAGCCTAATACCCATACCGTCGACGAACACAGATACGCAGTATTTT. Translated, this gives CASSLIPIPSTNTDTQYF. The full variable domain, completed from the reference TRBV14 and TRBJ2-3 proteins outside the CDR3, reads EAGVTQFPSHSVIEKGQTVTLRCDPISGHDNLYWYRRVMGKEIKFLLHFVKESKQDESGMPNNRFLAERTGGTYSTLKVQPAELEDSGVYFCASSLIPIPSTNTDTQYFGPGTRLTVL.